These 20 T cell receptor beta chains share one sample of origin, sequenced in a study of human T cells and chemical hapten exposure. Time point noted: patch test 1, 2 weeks after DPC sensitization. The treatment: therapeutic diphenylcyclopropenone sensitization with weekly scalp DPC. Each CDR3 protein is one row after TCRdb ran MiXCR on the RACE reads. The sample carries some 94,000 distinct CDR3 sequences, around an eighth recorded once. The specimen was whole blood, collected in connection with sensitization to the hapten diphenylcyclopropenone (DPC). These receptors all stem from a woman aged 35 to 49 with alopecia areata. Some clones in this sample may be carry-over from other donors' samples.

This clonotype was observed many times. The chain couples TRBV4-3 to TRBJ2-1; a possible D gene is TRBD1 (5 bases). Germline CDR1 and CDR2: LGHNA and YSLEER. The CDR3 sequence is 15 residues long. The germline V and J ends were trimmed by 0 bases and 5 bases, with 11 bases remaining between them. CDR3 sequence (DNA): TGCGCCAGCAGCCAAGAATACAGGCGCAACAATGAGCAGTTCTTC. Translated: CASSQEYRRNNEQFF.

This clonotype was detected ten times or more. This rearrangement joins TRBV4-3 to TRBJ2-6; 8 positions match TRBD2. There are 18 residues in the CDR3. V was pared by 1 base and J by 0 bases, with 5 bases of the junction left unmatched. Per germline, CDR1 LGHNA and CDR2 YSLEER. The CDR3 region is CASSQAPGGISGANVLTF. The CDR3 DNA sequence: TGCGCCAGCAGCCAAGCCCCGGGAGGGATCTCTGGGGCCAACGTCCTGACTTTC.

This chain's CDR3 is CASSFISGTGEQYF. CDR3 nucleotide sequence: TGTGCCAGCAGTTTCATCAGCGGAACGGGAGAGCAGTACTTC. V usage is TRBV6-5 and J usage is TRBJ2-7; possibly TRBD2 for D (5 bases). CDR3 length: 14 residues. Trimming removed 4 bases from V and 7 bases from J, with 17 bases in between. Germline CDR1 reads MNHEY; CDR2 reads SVGAGI.

Only a few counts were recorded for this clonotype. The V call is TRBV6-2 or TRBV6-3, the J call TRBJ1-1; D is unresolved. This CDR3 is 17 amino acids long. Per the germline V gene, CDR1 is MNHEY and CDR2 is SVGEGT. V was pared by 0 bases and J by 1 base, with 15 bases between. CDR3 protein: CASSYSVDDPRNTEAFF. CDR3 DNA: TGTGCCAGCAGTTACTCGGTCGACGACCCTAGGAACACTGAAGCTTTCTTT.

The chain has TRBV28 and TRBJ2-3; 8 bases agree with TRBD2. CDR1 is MDHEN, CDR2 SYDVKM, per germline. CDR3 length: 16 residues. V shed 6 bases, J shed 0 bases, and the junction held 8 bases outside the gene matches. CDR3 sequence (DNA): TGTGCCAGCAGCGATCATAGCGGGAAGAGCACAGATACGCAGTATTTT. This translates into CASSDHSGKSTDTQYF. The full variable domain, its missing parts supplied by reference TRBV28 and TRBJ2-3, is DVKVTQSSRYLVKRTGEKVFLECVQDMDHENMFWYRQDPGLGLRLIYFSYDVKMKEKGDIPEGYSVSREKKERFSLILESASTNQTSMYLCASSDHSGKSTDTQYFGPGTRLTVL.

The V call is TRBV14, the J call TRBJ2-3; D unclear. Germline CDR1 and CDR2: SGHDN and FVKESK. The V end lost 8 bases, the J end lost 1 base, and 10 bases lay between the germline ends. The CDR3 spans 13 residues. The CDR3 DNA follows: TGTGCCAGCCGAAACCGGGGCACAGATACGCAGTATTTT. As protein: CASRNRGTDTQYF.

This clonotype was found a few times. CDR3 region: CASMGPSTDTQYF. For the CDR3, the DNA is TGCGCCAGCATGGGGCCTAGCACAGATACGCAGTATTTT. The V gene is TRBV5-1, the J gene TRBJ2-3; tentatively, D is TRBD1 (5 bases). V lost 6 bases to trimming and J lost 0 bases, with 8 bases between them. The CDR3 length is 13 residues. The germline gives CDR1 SGHRS, CDR2 YFSETQ.

This clonotype was detected a few times. The chain links TRBV7-6 to TRBJ2-3, with 7 bases lining up with TRBD2. With 2 bases clipped from V and 2 bases from J, the junction kept 7 bases outside the gene matches. The germline gives CDR1 SGHVS, CDR2 FNYEAQ. The CDR3 length is 16 residues. The CDR3 region is CASSLRGTTYTDTQYF. CDR3 in DNA: TGTGCCAGCAGCTTACGTGGGACTACATACACAGATACGCAGTATTTT. Full variable domain (rest looked up from reference TRBV7-6 and TRBJ2-3): GAGVSQSPRYKVTKRGQDVALRCDPISGHVSLYWYRQALGQGPEFLTYFNYEAQQDKSGLPNDRFSAERPEGSISTLTIQRTEQRDSAMYRCASSLRGTTYTDTQYFGPGTRLTVL.

As regards this clonotype: A junction end diverges from the germline sequence, so it may reflect a read error. The chain uses TRBV7-9 and TRBJ2-3, with a tentative D call TRBD2 (5 bases). CDR1 is SEHNR and CDR2 is FQNEAQ in the germline V gene (reference sequence). This CDR3 has 18 residues. CDR3 sequence (DNA): TGTGTCAGCAGCGACCCAGGCCCGGACTCCCCTAGCACAGATACGCAGTATTTT. It yields the protein CVSSDPGPDSPSTDTQYF.

This chain uses TRBV18 with TRBJ2-3, with D unresolved. The germline V and J ends were trimmed by 3 bases and 14 bases, with 15 bases remaining between them. This CDR3 contains 12 residues. Per germline, CDR1 KGHSH and CDR2 LQKENI. This CDR3 reads CASSPGLEILYF. DNA for the CDR3: TGTGCCAGCTCACCTGGTCTAGAGATTTTGTATTTT.

This clonotype was seen more than once but under ten times. This rearrangement joins TRBV7-9 to TRBJ2-5; D unresolved. Trimming removed 1 base at V and 3 bases at J, with 12 bases between. This CDR3 has 15 amino acids. Germline loops: CDR1 SEHNR, CDR2 FQNEAQ (reference sequence). In DNA, the CDR3 is TGTGCCAGCAGCTTAGTCCGCCGGAGTGAAGAGACCCAGTACTTC. Its translation: CASSLVRRSEETQYF.

This clonotype has more than one count but fewer than ten. The chain uses TRBV4-2 and TRBJ2-3; 12 bases are a match to TRBD2. The CDR3 has 16 amino acids. From germline, CDR1 is LGHNA and CDR2 YNFKEQ. V was clipped by 1 base and J by 7 bases; unmatched bases: 6. The CDR3 coding sequence is TGTGCCAGCAGCCAAGTACTAGCGGGAGGTCAAAATACGCAGTATTTT. The encoded protein is CASSQVLAGGQNTQYF.

This clonotype was counted many times. The V call is TRBV20-1, the J call TRBJ2-1; 8 bases match TRBD2. V lost 8 bases to trimming and J lost 4 bases; unmatched junction nucleotides: 13. Germline V CDR1 and CDR2: DFQATT, SNEGSKA (reference sequence). This CDR3 comprises 15 residues. The CDR3 DNA is TGCAGTACCCGCCGAACGGGAGGGAGATACAATGAGCAGTTCTTC. It translates to CSTRRTGGRYNEQFF.

This clonotype was seen many times. The rearrangement joins TRBV29-1 to TRBJ2-5; 10 bases agree with TRBD1. The CDR3 covers 12 residues. Germline V CDR1 and CDR2: SQVTM, ANQGSEA. V lost 7 bases and J lost 5; bases outside the gene matches: 4. The CDR3 DNA sequence: TGCAGCGGACAGGGGGCGGAGGAGACCCAGTACTTC. Its protein is CSGQGAEETQYF.

This clonotype was detected only a few times. This rearrangement joins TRBV20-1 to TRBJ1-1; 8 bases agree with TRBD1. The CDR3 has 13 amino acids. The J segment lost 3 bases and the V segment lost 6 bases, leaving 6 bases of the junction unmatched. CDR1 is DFQATT, CDR2 SNEGSKA, per germline (reference sequence). The CDR3 DNA reads as TGCAGTGCCATCAGGGGGCCGGACACTGAAGCTTTCTTT. This encodes CSAIRGPDTEAFF.

Ten or more counts support this clonotype. The chain is built from TRBV6-2 or TRBV6-3 and TRBJ2-1; the D gene could be TRBD1 or TRBD2 (5 bases each). The CDR3 has 14 residues. The germline V gene encodes CDR1 MNHEY and CDR2 SVGEGT. V was shortened by 7 bases and J by 2 bases, with 12 bases between the two germline ends. The CDR3 loop reads CASKRPGPYNEQFF. In DNA form, the CDR3 reads TGTGCCAGCAAACGACCGGGACCCTACAATGAGCAGTTCTTC.

The chain couples TRBV11-3 to TRBJ2-2; D gene uncertain. The CDR3 length is 13 residues. CDR1 is SGHNT, CDR2 YENEEA, per germline. With 2 bases removed from V and 3 bases from J, the gap between germline ends came to 4 bases. The chain's CDR3 is CASSLTDTGELFF. In DNA form, the CDR3 reads TGTGCCAGCAGCTTAACAGACACCGGGGAGCTGTTTTTT.

A few counts support this clonotype. CDR3 bases: TGTGCCACCAGTCCCAGGGGAGGAAACACCATATATTTT. It encodes CATSPRGGNTIYF. This chain links TRBV24-1 with TRBJ1-3; D might be TRBD1 (6 bases). Trimming took off 6 bases at V and 4 bases at J, with 9 bases between the two ends. CDR1 is KGHDR, CDR2 SFDVKD, per germline. This CDR3 region has 13 residues.

This clonotype has only a few counts. V and J are TRBV12-3 or TRBV12-4 and TRBJ1-1; D is unclear. This CDR3 comprises 13 residues. Trimming removed 6 bases from V and 1 base from J, with 9 bases in between. The CDR3 nucleotides read TGTGCCAGCAGCCCTGGACGGAACACTGAAGCTTTCTTT. Translated: CASSPGRNTEAFF.

The V gene is TRBV29-1, the J gene TRBJ2-7; D may match TRBD1 or TRBD2 (6 bases each). The CDR3 extends over 12 amino acids. Germline CDR1 SQVTM, CDR2 ANQGSEA. The CDR3 sequence is CAHGGGVDEQYF. The CDR3 DNA follows: TGCGCACATGGAGGGGGTGTTGACGAGCAGTACTTC.